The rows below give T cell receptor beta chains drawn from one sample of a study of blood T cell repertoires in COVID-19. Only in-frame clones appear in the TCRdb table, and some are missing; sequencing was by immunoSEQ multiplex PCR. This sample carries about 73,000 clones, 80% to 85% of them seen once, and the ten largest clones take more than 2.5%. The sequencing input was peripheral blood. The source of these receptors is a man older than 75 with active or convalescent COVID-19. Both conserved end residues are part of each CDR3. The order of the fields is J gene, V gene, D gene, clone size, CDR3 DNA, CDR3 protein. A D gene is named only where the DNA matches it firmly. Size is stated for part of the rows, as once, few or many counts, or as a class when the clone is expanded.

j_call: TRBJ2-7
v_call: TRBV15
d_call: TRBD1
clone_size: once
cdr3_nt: TGTGCCACCAGCTCTCAGTCCGGGACAGGGTACGAGCAGTACTTC
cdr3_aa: CATSSQSGTGYEQYF

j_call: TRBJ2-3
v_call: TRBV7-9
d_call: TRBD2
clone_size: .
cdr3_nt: TGTGCCAGCAGCTTAGTCCGAGCTAGCGGAGCAGATACGCAGTATTTT
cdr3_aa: CASSLVRASGADTQYF

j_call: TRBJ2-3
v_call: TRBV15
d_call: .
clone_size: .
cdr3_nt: TGTGCCACCAGCAGAGATTTGGGACTCAGCACAGATACGCAGTATTTT
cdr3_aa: CATSRDLGLSTDTQYF

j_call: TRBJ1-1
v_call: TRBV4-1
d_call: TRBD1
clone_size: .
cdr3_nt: TGCGCCAGCAGCCGCAGACCGACAGGGGTCGACACTGAAGCTTTCTTT
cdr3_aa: CASSRRPTGVDTEAFF

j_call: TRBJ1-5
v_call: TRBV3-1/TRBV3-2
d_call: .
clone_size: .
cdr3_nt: TGTGCCAGCAGCCAAGATCACAGGGCAGCCCGAAGCAATCAGCCCCAGCATTTT
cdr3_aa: CASSQDHRAARSNQPQHF

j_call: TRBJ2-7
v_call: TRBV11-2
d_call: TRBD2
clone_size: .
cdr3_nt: TGTGCCAGCAGGCTAGCGGGAACCCGCAACTACGAGCAGTACTTC
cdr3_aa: CASRLAGTRNYEQYF

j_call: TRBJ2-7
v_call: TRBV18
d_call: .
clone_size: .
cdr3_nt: TGTGCCAGCTCACCGTACCGGCAGACTCCTTTCGAGCAGTACTTC
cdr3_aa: CASSPYRQTPFEQYF

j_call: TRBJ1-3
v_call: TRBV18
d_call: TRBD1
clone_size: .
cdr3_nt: TGTGCCAGCTCACCTAAACAGGGGAACACTGGAAACACCATATATTTT
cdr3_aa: CASSPKQGNTGNTIYF

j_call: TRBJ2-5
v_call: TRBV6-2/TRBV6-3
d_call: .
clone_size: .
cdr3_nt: TGTGCCAGCAGTTCCTTAGGACCGGGAATTCGCGTGACCCAGTACTTC
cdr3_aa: CASSSLGPGIRVTQYF

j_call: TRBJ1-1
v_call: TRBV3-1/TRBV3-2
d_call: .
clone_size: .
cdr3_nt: TGTGCCAGCAGCCTTCGGGGGACCGGGAACACTGAAGCTTTCTTT
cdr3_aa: CASSLRGTGNTEAFF

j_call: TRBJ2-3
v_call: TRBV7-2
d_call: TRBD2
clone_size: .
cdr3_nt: TGTGCCAGCAGGCCTGGCGGGGGTGGCACAGATACGCAGTATTTT
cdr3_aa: CASRPGGGGTDTQYF

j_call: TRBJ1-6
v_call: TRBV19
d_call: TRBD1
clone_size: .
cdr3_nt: TGTGCCAGGACCCCGGACAGGGTAACTTATTCACCCCTCCACTTT
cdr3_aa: CARTPDRVTYSPLHF

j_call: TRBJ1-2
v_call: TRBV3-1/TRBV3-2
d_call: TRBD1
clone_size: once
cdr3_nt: TGTGCCAGCAGTCCGGACAGGGTTTATGGCTACACCTTC
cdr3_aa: CASSPDRVYGYTF

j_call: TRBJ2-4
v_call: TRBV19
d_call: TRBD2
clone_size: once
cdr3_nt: TGTGCCAGTAGGACTAGCGAGACGGGCCGGGACATTCAGTACTTC
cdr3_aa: CASRTSETGRDIQYF

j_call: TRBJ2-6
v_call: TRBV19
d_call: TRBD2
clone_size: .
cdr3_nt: TGTGCCAGTAGTATAGGGGGGAGGGCTGGGGCCAACGTCCTGACTTTC
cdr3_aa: CASSIGGRAGANVLTF

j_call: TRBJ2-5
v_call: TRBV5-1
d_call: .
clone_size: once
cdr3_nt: TGCGCCAGCAGCCTTGGCTCCAGGGTACCCGAGACCCAGTACTTC
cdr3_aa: CASSLGSRVPETQYF

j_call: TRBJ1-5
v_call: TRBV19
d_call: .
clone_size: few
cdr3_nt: TGTGCCAGTAGTATTACAGGGCCGAGGAGTCAGCCCCAGCATTTT
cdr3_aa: CASSITGPRSQPQHF

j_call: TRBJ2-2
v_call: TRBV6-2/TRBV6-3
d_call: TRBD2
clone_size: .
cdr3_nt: TGTGCCAGCAGTTATGGCCTAGCGGGCGGGGAGCTGTTTTTT
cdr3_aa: CASSYGLAGGELFF

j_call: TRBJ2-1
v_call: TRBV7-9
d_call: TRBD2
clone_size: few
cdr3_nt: TGTGCCAGCGGAAGCGGGGTCAATGAGCAGTTCTTC
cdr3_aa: CASGSGVNEQFF

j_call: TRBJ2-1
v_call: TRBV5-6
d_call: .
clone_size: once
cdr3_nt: TGTGCCAGCAGCCTCCTCGGACAGAGCGACAATGAGCAGTTCTTC
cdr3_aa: CASSLLGQSDNEQFF